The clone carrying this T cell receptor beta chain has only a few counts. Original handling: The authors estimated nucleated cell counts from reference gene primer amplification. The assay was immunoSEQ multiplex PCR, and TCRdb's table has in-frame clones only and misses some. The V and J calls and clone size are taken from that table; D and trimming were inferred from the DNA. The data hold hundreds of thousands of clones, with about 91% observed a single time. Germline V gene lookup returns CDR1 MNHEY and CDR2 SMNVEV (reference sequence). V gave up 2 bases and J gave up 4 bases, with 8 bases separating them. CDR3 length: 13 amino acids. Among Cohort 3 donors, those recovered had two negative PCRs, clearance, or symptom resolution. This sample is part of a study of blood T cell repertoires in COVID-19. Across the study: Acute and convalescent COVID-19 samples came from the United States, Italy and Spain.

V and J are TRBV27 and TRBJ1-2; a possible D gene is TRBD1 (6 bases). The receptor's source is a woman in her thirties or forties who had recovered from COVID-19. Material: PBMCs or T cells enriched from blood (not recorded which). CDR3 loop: CASSLQGSYGYTF. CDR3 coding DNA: TGTGCCAGCAGTTTACAGGGGTCCTATGGCTACACCTTC.